The 29 T cell receptor beta chains below all came from one sample that was sequenced in a study of T cells in Graves' hyperthyroidism and ophthalmopathy. Regions amplified from RNA transcripts were the TCR beta CDR3 regions. HTBI primers were the set used in a first-round RT-PCR of the TCR CDR3. TCRdb ran MiXCR on the multiplex PCR reads and lists one entry per CDR3 protein. The sample lists about 700,000 distinct CDR3 sequences; around 15% were seen once. Material: blood. These receptors were obtained from a woman aged 18-29 years with Graves' hyperthyroidism.

This clonotype has just a few counts. The chain links TRBV20-1 to TRBJ1-5; 8 nucleotides match TRBD1. V shed 6 bases and J 4 bases; nucleotides not matched to a gene: 11. Germline V gene data show CDR1 as DFQATT and CDR2 as SNEGSKA (reference sequence). There are 15 residues in the CDR3. The CDR3 DNA reads TGCAGTGCCACAATTCCCCAGGGGGCAAATCAGCCCCAGCATTTT. Translation: CSATIPQGANQPQHF.

The chain has TRBV11-3 and TRBJ2-3; D remains unclear. The CDR3 has 15 amino acids. The ends were cut back, 2 bases at V and 0 bases at J, with 9 bases in the middle. The germline V gene has CDR1 SGHNT and CDR2 YENEEA. This CDR3 is CASSLNVFSTDTQYF. The CDR3 nucleotides are TGTGCCAGCAGCTTAAACGTTTTTAGCACAGATACGCAGTATTTT. Full variable domain (rest looked up from reference TRBV11-3 and TRBJ2-3): EAGVVQSPRYKIIEKKQPVAFWCNPISGHNTLYWYLQNLGQGPELLIRYENEEAVDDSQLPKDRFSAERLKGVDSTLKIQPAELGDSAVYLCASSLNVFSTDTQYFGPGTRLTVL.

This clonotype showed up many times. This rearrangement joins TRBV28 to TRBJ2-7, with 8 bases lining up with TRBD1. Germline CDR1 MDHEN, CDR2 SYDVKM. V lost 2 bases and J lost 0; bases outside the gene matches: 3. The CDR3 has 15 amino acids. The CDR3 is CASSLARGPSYEQYF. In DNA form, the CDR3 reads TGTGCCAGCAGTTTAGCCAGGGGGCCCTCCTACGAGCAGTACTTC.

At least ten counts were recorded for this clonotype. The chain has TRBV6-5 and TRBJ2-2; D is uncertain. From germline, CDR1 is MNHEY and CDR2 SVGAGI. This CDR3 comprises 13 residues. V was trimmed by 0 bases and J by 1 base, leaving 0 bases between them. The CDR3, as DNA: TGTGCCAGCAGTTACTCGAACACCGGGGAGCTGTTTTTT. It encodes CASSYSNTGELFF.

The chain joins TRBV3-1 to TRBJ2-2, with a tentative D call TRBD1 (5 bases). The V end lost 5 bases, the J end lost 3 bases, and 13 bases lay between the germline ends. The CDR3 spans 15 residues. Germline V gene data show CDR1 as LGHDT and CDR2 as YNNKEL (reference sequence). CDR3 protein: CASSKLGVYTGELFF. The CDR3 DNA is TGTGCCAGCAGCAAGCTAGGGGTATACACCGGGGAGCTGTTTTTT.

This clonotype was seen a handful of times. The V call is TRBV27, the J call TRBJ2-5; 16 positions agree with TRBD2. Germline loops: CDR1 MNHEY, CDR2 SMNVEV (reference sequence). The CDR3 loop spans 15 amino acids. V lost 6 bases, J lost 7 bases, and 5 bases stayed unmatched. CDR3 sequence: CASSPGTSGRGTQYF. CDR3 DNA: TGTGCCAGCAGCCCTGGGACTAGCGGGAGGGGGACCCAGTACTTC.

This clonotype has ten or more counts. This chain joins TRBV3-1 and TRBJ1-3; no clear D gene. V was shortened by 4 bases and J by 13 bases, with 20 bases between the two germline ends. This CDR3 spans 14 amino acids. Germline values: CDR1 LGHDT, CDR2 YNNKEL (reference sequence). CDR3 sequence reads: CASSPKVGSRKIYF. CDR3 DNA sequence: TGTGCCAGCAGCCCCAAAGTTGGGTCCCGGAAAATATATTTT.

This clonotype was counted ten times or more. This chain connects TRBV5-6 to TRBJ1-2; D is unclear. The V end lost 4 bases, the J end lost 2 bases, and 6 bases lay between the germline ends. Germline-derived CDR1 and CDR2 are SGHDT and YYEEEE. The CDR3 spans 12 residues. This chain's CDR3 is CASSQLNYGYTF. CDR3 bases: TGTGCCAGCAGCCAACTGAACTATGGCTACACCTTC. Looking up the rest from reference TRBV5-6 and TRBJ1-2 gives the full variable domain: DAGVTQSPTHLIKTRGQQVTLRCSPKSGHDTVSWYQQALGQGPQFIFQYYEEEERQRGNFPDRFSGHQFPNYSSELNVNALLLGDSALYLCASSQLNYGYTFGSGTRLTVV.

This clonotype was detected a few times. The chain carries TRBV2 and TRBJ1-1; no reliable D call. Germline values: CDR1 SNHLY, CDR2 FYNNEI. V was clipped by 8 bases and J by 8 bases, with 12 bases between them. The CDR3 has 11 amino acids. CDR3 in amino acids: CASSFRMEAFF. The CDR3 coding sequence is TGTGCCAGCTCCTTCCGGATGGAAGCTTTCTTT.

Points on this clonotype: A clone one base away is much larger, so this may be a read error. The chain carries TRBV7-9 and TRBJ2-5, with TRBD1 as a possible D gene (6 bases). The CDR3 has 16 amino acids. Germline V gene data show CDR1 as SEHNR and CDR2 as FQNEAQ (reference sequence). V lost 7 bases and J lost 5, with 23 bases in between. CDR3 sequence (DNA): TGTGCCAGCACCCTATGGGGCAGCGGAAGGGGGGAGACCCAGTACTTC. Translated, it gives CASTLWGSGRGETQYF.

This clonotype occurred a few times. V and J are TRBV30 and TRBJ1-5, with 9 bases identical to TRBD1. The length of the CDR3 is 17 residues. CDR1 and CDR2 from the germline V gene are GTSNPN and SVGIG (reference sequence). V was clipped by 3 bases and J by 6 bases; unmatched bases: 15. The CDR3 spells CAWSDFHRTGDVQPQHF. The CDR3 DNA is TGTGCCTGGAGCGACTTTCACCGGACAGGGGATGTTCAGCCCCAGCATTTT.

Ten or more counts support this clonotype. The rearrangement links TRBV12-3 or TRBV12-4 to TRBJ2-7, with 9 positions matching TRBD1. The CDR3 spans 15 residues. Losses at the gene ends were 4 bases for V and 5 bases for J; bases not matched to a gene: 9. CDR3 nucleotide sequence: TGTGCCAGCAGTTGCCCCCGGACAGGGGTACACGAGCAGTACTTC. Its protein product is CASSCPRTGVHEQYF.

This clonotype was observed many times. The CDR3 loop is CASSTSGTGEPIQYF. The DNA of the CDR3 is TGTGCCAGCAGCACCTCCGGGACAGGGGAACCCATTCAGTACTTC. The rearrangement uses TRBV28 and TRBJ2-4, with 10 bases aligning to TRBD1. Per the germline V gene, CDR1 is MDHEN and CDR2 is SYDVKM. The CDR3 extends over 15 amino acids. V shed 6 bases and J 9 bases; nucleotides not matched to a gene: 11.

This rearrangement joins TRBV12-3 or TRBV12-4 to TRBJ1-6, with TRBD1 as a possible D gene (5 bases). This CDR3 has 15 residues. V was cut by 7 bases and J by 5 bases, with 15 bases left in between. This CDR3 is CASKLGDRDNSPLHF. CDR3 DNA sequence: TGTGCCAGCAAATTAGGGGATCGTGATAATTCACCCCTCCACTTT.

This clonotype was observed at least ten times. This sequence joins TRBV27 and TRBJ1-5; 7 bases match TRBD1. Germline V gene sequence: CDR1 MNHEY, CDR2 SMNVEV (reference sequence). J gave up 1 base and V 5 bases, and 5 bases lay outside the gene matches. This CDR3 spans 15 amino acids. CDR3 sequence: CASSDRVSSNQPQHF. For the CDR3, the DNA is TGTGCCAGCAGTGACAGGGTATCGAGCAATCAGCCCCAGCATTTT.

A word on this clonotype: This may be a read error, as it is one base from a much larger clone. This rearrangement joins TRBV7-2 to TRBJ2-1, with D unclear. Per the germline V gene, CDR1 is SGHTA and CDR2 is FQGNSA. The CDR3 totals 13 residues. This CDR3 reads CAGSFSLGNEQFF. DNA for the CDR3: TGTGCCGGCAGCTTCTCCCTGGGCAATGAGCAGTTCTTC.

The J gene is TRBJ2-3, the V gene TRBV7-9; TRBD1 matches at 12 bases. The CDR3 length is 20 residues. J lost 0 bases, V lost 5 bases, and 15 bases had no gene match. Germline V CDR1 and CDR2: SEHNR, FQNEAQ (reference sequence). The CDR3 here is CASSPGAGTGGNRSTDTQYF. In nucleotides, the CDR3 is TGTGCCAGCAGCCCCGGGGCCGGGACAGGGGGCAACCGAAGCACAGATACGCAGTATTTT.

The genes are TRBV24-1 and TRBJ2-3; 8 bases map to TRBD2. This CDR3 has 17 amino acids. V lost 6 bases, J lost 2 bases, and 12 bases stayed unmatched. Germline V gives CDR1 KGHDR, CDR2 SFDVKD. Here the CDR3 reads CATSPLLSSGDTDTQYF. In DNA, the CDR3 is TGTGCCACCAGTCCGTTGCTGAGTAGCGGGGACACAGATACGCAGTATTTT.

This clonotype was seen repeatedly, ten times or more. This chain joins TRBV30 and TRBJ2-1, with 9 bases lining up with TRBD1. Trimming at V came to 5 bases and at J to 4 bases, leaving 3 bases not matched to a gene. Germline V gene sequence: CDR1 GTSNPN, CDR2 SVGIG (reference sequence). This CDR3 is built from 13 residues. CDR3 coding DNA: TGTGCCTGGGCCGGGACAGGGTACAATGAGCAGTTCTTC. Amino acid sequence: CAWAGTGYNEQFF.

This clonotype was counted between two and nine times. The genes are TRBV11-2 and TRBJ2-7; D is possibly TRBD1 or TRBD2 (5 bases each). This CDR3 has 15 residues. Germline V gene data show CDR1 as SGHAT and CDR2 as FQNNGV. Deletions cut 1 base from V and 6 bases from J, with 16 bases between. For the CDR3, the DNA is TGTGCCAGCAGCTTAGGAGCCGGGATCGGGGCCGAGCAGTACTTC. Amino acid sequence: CASSLGAGIGAEQYF.

This clonotype was seen a few times. The rearrangement joins TRBV5-1 to TRBJ2-5; 11 positions agree with TRBD1. Germline V lookup: CDR1 SGHRS, CDR2 YFSETQ. The CDR3 contains 15 residues. With V trimmed by 5 bases and J by 5 bases, 8 bases remained unmatched. This CDR3 reads CASSLGQGAWETQYF. Here the CDR3 DNA reads TGCGCCAGCAGTTTAGGACAGGGGGCGTGGGAGACCCAGTACTTC.

A few counts support this clonotype. The chain is built from TRBV11-1 and TRBJ1-3; perhaps TRBD1 as D (5 bases). This CDR3 region has 15 residues. V shed 5 bases and J shed 0 bases, with 11 bases lying between them. The V gene's germline CDR1 is SGHAT and CDR2 FQDESV (reference sequence). CDR3 sequence (DNA): TGTGCCAGCAGCCCGGGACCAGACTCTGGAAACACCATATATTTT. It specifies CASSPGPDSGNTIYF.

This clonotype was recorded a few times. This chain joins TRBV6-1 and TRBJ2-1, with TRBD2 matching 7 bases. CDR3 length equals 16 residues. The trim removed 10 bases at V and 1 base at J, leaving 13 bases unmatched. CDR1 and CDR2 from the germline V gene are MNHNS and SASEGT. The CDR3 region has the DNA TGTGCCACCATAGAGATGGGAGGGCAATCCTACAATGAGCAGTTCTTC. Translated: CATIEMGGQSYNEQFF.

This clonotype has a handful of counts. The V gene is TRBV28, the J gene TRBJ1-4, with a possible D match to TRBD1 (5 bases). Trimming took off 5 bases at V and 4 bases at J, with 17 bases between the two ends. The CDR3 contains 16 residues. The germline V gene has CDR1 MDHEN and CDR2 SYDVKM. CDR3 protein: CASSRGYPGLNEKLFF. In nucleotides, the CDR3 is TGTGCCAGCAGTCGCGGATATCCGGGACTTAATGAAAAACTGTTTTTT. Full variable domain (remainder filled in from reference TRBV28 and TRBJ1-4): DVKVTQSSRYLVKRTGEKVFLECVQDMDHENMFWYRQDPGLGLRLIYFSYDVKMKEKGDIPEGYSVSREKKERFSLILESASTNQTSMYLCASSRGYPGLNEKLFFGSGTQLSVL.

The chain employs TRBV3-1 and TRBJ2-1; D not resolved. V lost 8 bases to trimming and J lost 4 bases, with 6 bases between them. Per the germline V gene, CDR1 is LGHDT and CDR2 is YNNKEL (reference sequence). This CDR3 has 11 residues. The CDR3 DNA sequence: TGTGCCAGCTACGGGTACAATGAGCAGTTCTTC. It yields the protein CASYGYNEQFF.

This sequence joins TRBV28 and TRBJ2-7, with a weak D call TRBD2 (5 bases). V lost 3 bases and J 0 bases, leaving 15 bases between the germline ends. Germline V gives CDR1 MDHEN, CDR2 SYDVKM. CDR3 size: 16 residues. The CDR3 DNA is TGTGCCAGCAGTTTTAGAGTCGCTAGCAGCTCCTACGAGCAGTACTTC. Its translation is CASSFRVASSSYEQYF.

This chain uses TRBV6-2 or TRBV6-3 with TRBJ2-7; TRBD1 matches 7 bases. This CDR3 comprises 13 residues. Trimming removed 4 bases from V and 4 bases from J; junction bases left unmatched: 4. CDR1 and CDR2 (germline): MNHEY, SVGEGT. CDR3 nucleotide sequence: TGTGCCAGCAGTTGGTCAGGGGGATACGAGCAGTACTTC. It encodes CASSWSGGYEQYF.

The rearrangement uses TRBV7-8 and TRBJ2-1, with 13 bases that match TRBD2. Germline V lookup: CDR1 SGHVS, CDR2 FQNEAQ. The CDR3 is 17 amino acids. The V gene end was trimmed by 5 bases and the J gene end by 8 bases; junction bases not matched to a gene: 12. CDR3 DNA: TGTGCCAGCAGCCCCGCCCCCGGGACTAGCGGGATGGATGAGCAGTTCTTC. As protein: CASSPAPGTSGMDEQFF.

The sample holds many counts of this clonotype. The rearrangement joins TRBV20-1 to TRBJ2-3, with 9 bases that match TRBD2. The length of the CDR3 is 16 residues. Germline CDR1 is DFQATT and CDR2 is SNEGSKA (reference sequence). J gave up 6 bases and V 6 bases, and 16 bases lay outside the gene matches. This CDR3 reads CSADNPGSGSRDTQYF. For the CDR3, the DNA is TGCAGTGCCGACAACCCGGGTAGCGGGAGTAGGGATACGCAGTATTTT.